Shown below are 19 T cell receptor beta chains from a single sample sequenced in a study of T cell responses to AZD1222 COVID-19 vaccine. The assay was immunoSEQ multiplex PCR, and TCRdb's table has in-frame clones only and misses some. The data hold about 140,000 clones, with more than 85% observed a single time. This specimen consisted of peripheral blood, obtained 28 days after the second AZD1222 dose. The receptors derive from an adult who received the AZD1222 COVID-19 vaccine.

The chain is built from TRBV7-9 and TRBJ1-4, with D unclear. The CDR3 consists of 17 residues. Germline CDR1 and CDR2: SEHNR and FQNEAQ (reference sequence). Trimming removed 1 base at V and 0 bases at J, with 12 bases between. CDR3 amino acids: CASSLVSGSTTNEKLFF. CDR3 bases: TGTGCCAGCAGCTTAGTGTCGGGCAGCACAACTAATGAAAAACTGTTTTTT.

The V call is TRBV6-2 or TRBV6-3, the J call TRBJ2-7; 7 positions match TRBD1. The CDR3 is 16 residues long. V was clipped by 0 bases and J by 0 bases; unmatched bases: 5. Germline values: CDR1 MNHEY, CDR2 SVGEGT. The CDR3 sequence is CASSYSGQRHSYEQYF. The CDR3, as DNA: TGTGCCAGCAGTTACTCGGGACAGCGACACTCCTACGAGCAGTACTTC.

The rearrangement links TRBV18 to TRBJ2-3; 9 bases are shared with TRBD2. CDR3 size: 17 residues. The trim removed 2 bases at V and 0 bases at J, leaving 6 bases unmatched. The germline V gene has CDR1 KGHSH and CDR2 LQKENI. This CDR3 reads CASSPRLAGSSTDTQYF. CDR3 DNA sequence: TGTGCCAGCTCACCAAGGCTAGCGGGAAGTAGCACAGATACGCAGTATTTT.

This chain joins TRBV19 and TRBJ2-7; D might be TRBD1 or TRBD2, each matching 5 bases. The germline CDR1 and CDR2 sequences are LNHDA and SQIVND (reference sequence). CDR3 length: 14 residues. Trimming removed 6 bases from V and 1 base from J, with 13 bases in between. CDR3 protein: CASRIGTDSYEQYF. The CDR3 DNA is TGTGCCAGTAGAATTGGGACGGATTCCTACGAGCAGTACTTC.

This clone was found a few times. This CDR3 is also generated by other DNA sequences in the sample. The CDR3 loop is CATSGTANTEAFF. DNA for the CDR3: TGTGCCACCAGTGGGACAGCGAACACTGAAGCTTTCTTT. The chain joins TRBV15 to TRBJ1-1; 7 nucleotides match TRBD1. CDR1 and CDR2 (germline): LNHNV, YYDKDF (reference sequence). The CDR3 runs to 13 residues. The V segment lost 6 bases and the J segment 1 base; nucleotides outside the gene matches: 2.

The chain employs TRBV28 and TRBJ1-1; D ambiguous. Germline values: CDR1 MDHEN, CDR2 SYDVKM. Trimming removed 7 bases from V and 7 bases from J, with 16 bases in between. This CDR3 has 13 residues. The chain's CDR3 is CASTSSALDEAFF. The CDR3 nucleotides are TGTGCCAGCACTAGCTCGGCTTTAGATGAAGCTTTCTTT.

This clone was found a few times. The chain combines TRBV7-7 with TRBJ2-1; no reliable D call. From germline, CDR1 is SSHAT and CDR2 FNYEAQ (reference sequence). This CDR3 region has 16 residues. V was shortened by 1 base and J by 0 bases, with 10 bases between the two germline ends. The CDR3 sequence is CASSLDPPSSYNEQFF. The CDR3 DNA reads as TGTGCCAGCAGCTTAGACCCCCCAAGCTCCTACAATGAGCAGTTCTTC.

The chain recombines TRBV27 with TRBJ1-1; 9 positions match TRBD1. CDR3 size: 12 residues. The V gene end was trimmed by 5 bases and the J gene end by 12 bases; junction bases not matched to a gene: 7. Germline CDR1 is MNHEY and CDR2 is SMNVEV (reference sequence). This CDR3 reads CASSPRQGETFF. The DNA of the CDR3 is TGTGCCAGCAGTCCAAGACAGGGGGAGACTTTCTTT.

This clone has a single count. The chain is built from TRBV4-1 and TRBJ1-2; D call uncertain. CDR1 MGHRA and CDR2 YSYEKL come from the germline V gene. This CDR3 has 14 amino acids. V lost 0 bases, J lost 9 bases, and 14 bases lay in between. The CDR3 DNA reads as TGCGCCAGCAGCCAAGACAGGCGCCCATATAGCTACACCTTC. This codes for CASSQDRRPYSYTF.

This chain uses TRBV7-9 with TRBJ2-1, with 7 bases that match TRBD1. The J segment lost 3 bases and the V segment lost 7 bases, leaving 12 bases of the junction unmatched. The CDR3 contains 16 residues. Germline values: CDR1 SEHNR, CDR2 FQNEAQ (reference sequence). The CDR3 DNA is TGTGCCAGCAATTCGGGTAGAGGGGGCGTCTACAATGAGCAGTTCTTC. It is translated as CASNSGRGGVYNEQFF.

This sequence joins TRBV27 and TRBJ1-6, with D tentatively TRBD1 (5 bases). The ends were cut back, 11 bases at V and 9 bases at J, with 20 bases in the middle. Germline assignment: CDR1 MNHEY and CDR2 SMNVEV (reference sequence). The CDR3 covers 14 residues. The CDR3, as DNA: TGTGCCTCCACCTACTCGGGGGAGAGTTCACCCCTCCACTTT. It is translated as CASTYSGESSPLHF.

The J gene is TRBJ2-1, the V gene TRBV18, with TRBD2 matching 9 bases. Germline CDR1 reads KGHSH; CDR2 reads LQKENI. The CDR3 length is 16 residues. The trim removed 5 bases at V and 9 bases at J, leaving 14 bases unmatched. The CDR3, as DNA: TGTGCCAGCTCAAAGGAGGGCGGGAGGGCCGGTCCTGAGCAGTTCTTC. Its protein is CASSKEGGRAGPEQFF. Complete variable domain (other parts from reference TRBV18 and TRBJ2-1): NAGVMQNPRHLVRRRGQEARLRCSPMKGHSHVYWYRQLPEEGLKFMVYLQKENIIDESGMPKERFSAEFPKEGPSILRIQQVVRGDSAAYFCASSKEGGRAGPEQFFGPGTRLTVL.

This chain links TRBV27 with TRBJ1-1; 9 bases are a match to TRBD1. Trimming at V came to 6 bases and at J to 1 base, leaving 0 bases not matched to a gene. CDR1 is MNHEY and CDR2 is SMNVEV in the germline V gene (reference sequence). The CDR3 runs 13 residues. The CDR3 region has the DNA TGTGCCAGCAGGGGACAGGGGAACACTGAAGCTTTCTTT. Its protein is CASRGQGNTEAFF.

V and J are TRBV5-1 and TRBJ2-3, with D perhaps matching TRBD2 (5 bases). The CDR3 is made up of 17 amino acids. In germline, CDR1 is SGHRS, CDR2 YFSETQ. V was shortened by 4 bases and J by 0 bases, with 18 bases between the two germline ends. CDR3 residues: CASSPLGSVSSTDTQYF. The CDR3 DNA is TGCGCCAGCAGCCCGCTTGGTAGCGTCTCTAGCACAGATACGCAGTATTTT. Filled out from reference TRBV5-1 and TRBJ2-3, the complete variable domain reads KAGVTQTPRYLIKTRGQQVTLSCSPISGHRSVSWYQQTPGQGLQFLFEYFSETQRNKGNFPGRFSGRQFSNSRSEMNVSTLELGDSALYLCASSPLGSVSSTDTQYFGPGTRLTVL.

The J gene is TRBJ1-3, the V gene TRBV3-1 (or the pseudogene TRBV3-2), with a possible D match to TRBD1 (5 bases). Trimming shortened V by 2 bases and J by 4 bases, and 12 bases separated the two germline ends. CDR3 length equals 15 residues. Per the germline V gene, CDR1 is LGHDT and CDR2 is YNNKEL (reference sequence). The CDR3 coding sequence is TGTGCCAGCAGCCAACAGCCAGGGAGAGGAAACACCATATATTTT. Translated, it gives CASSQQPGRGNTIYF.

The chain carries TRBV11-1 and TRBJ1-2, with D hard to call. The V end was cut by 5 bases, the J end by 1 base, with 11 bases between. CDR3 length equals 14 residues. From germline, CDR1 is SGHAT and CDR2 FQDESV (reference sequence). The CDR3 region has the DNA TGTGCCAGCAGCCCAGAAGGTTATAACTATGGCTACACCTTC. It specifies CASSPEGYNYGYTF.

This chain uses TRBV9 with TRBJ1-1; D call uncertain. The V end was cut by 2 bases, the J end by 0 bases, with 14 bases between. Germline values: CDR1 SGDLS, CDR2 YYNGEE. This CDR3 spans 16 amino acids. CDR3 in amino acids: CASSVGPGVMNTEAFF. CDR3 coding DNA: TGTGCCAGCAGCGTGGGCCCCGGGGTCATGAACACTGAAGCTTTCTTT.

The chain couples TRBV19 to TRBJ2-3, with 9 positions matching TRBD2. The germline CDR1 and CDR2 sequences are LNHDA and SQIVND (reference sequence). The CDR3 is made up of 15 amino acids. The J segment lost 6 bases and the V segment lost 1 base, leaving 5 bases of the junction unmatched. The CDR3: CASSIVGSGGDTQYF. As DNA, the CDR3 is TGTGCCAGTAGTATAGTCGGTAGCGGGGGCGATACGCAGTATTTT.

This chain joins TRBV7-9 and TRBJ1-6; TRBD1 aligns across 7 bases. The CDR3 runs 15 residues. V shed 5 bases and J 5 bases; nucleotides not matched to a gene: 6. Germline V gives CDR1 SEHNR, CDR2 FQNEAQ (reference sequence). The CDR3 loop is CASSVGQENNSPLHF. As DNA, the CDR3 is TGTGCCAGCAGCGTTGGACAGGAGAATAATTCACCCCTCCACTTT. Full variable domain (missing parts from reference TRBV7-9 and TRBJ1-6): DTGVSQNPRHKITKRGQNVTFRCDPISEHNRLYWYRQTLGQGPEFLTYFQNEAQLEKSRLLSDRFSAERPKGSFSTLEIQRTEQGDSAMYLCASSVGQENNSPLHFGNGTRLTVT.